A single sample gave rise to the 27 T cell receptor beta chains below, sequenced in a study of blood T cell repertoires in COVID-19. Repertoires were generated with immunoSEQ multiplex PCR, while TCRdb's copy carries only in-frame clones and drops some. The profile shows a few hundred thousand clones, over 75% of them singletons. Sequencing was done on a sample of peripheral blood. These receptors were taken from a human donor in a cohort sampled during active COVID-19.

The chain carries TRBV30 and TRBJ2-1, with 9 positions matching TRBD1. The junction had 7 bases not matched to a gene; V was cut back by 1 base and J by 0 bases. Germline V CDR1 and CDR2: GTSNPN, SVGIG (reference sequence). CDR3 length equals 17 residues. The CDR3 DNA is TGTGCCTGGAGTGGTACAGGGGGCCCCCCCTCCTACAATGAGCAGTTCTTC. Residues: CAWSGTGGPPSYNEQFF.

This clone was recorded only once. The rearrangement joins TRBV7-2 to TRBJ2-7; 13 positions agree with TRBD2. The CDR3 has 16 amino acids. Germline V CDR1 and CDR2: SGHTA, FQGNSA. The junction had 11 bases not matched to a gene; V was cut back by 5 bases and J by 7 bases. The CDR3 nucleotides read TGTGCCAGCAGCCTTACTAGCGGGAGGGCACGGGGGGAGCAGTACTTC. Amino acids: CASSLTSGRARGEQYF.

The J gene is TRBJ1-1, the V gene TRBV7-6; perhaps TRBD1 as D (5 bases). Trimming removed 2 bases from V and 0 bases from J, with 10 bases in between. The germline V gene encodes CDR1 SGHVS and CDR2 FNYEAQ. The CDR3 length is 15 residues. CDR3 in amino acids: CASSLRSGMNTEAFF. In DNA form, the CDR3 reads TGTGCCAGCAGCTTACGGTCAGGGATGAACACTGAAGCTTTCTTT.

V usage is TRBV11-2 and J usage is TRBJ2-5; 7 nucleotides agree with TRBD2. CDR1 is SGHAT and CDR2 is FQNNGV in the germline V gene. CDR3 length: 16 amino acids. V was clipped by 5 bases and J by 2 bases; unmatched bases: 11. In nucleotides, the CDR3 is TGTGCCAGCAGCCGCTTTCTGGGACTAACTCAAGAGACCCAGTACTTC. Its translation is CASSRFLGLTQETQYF.

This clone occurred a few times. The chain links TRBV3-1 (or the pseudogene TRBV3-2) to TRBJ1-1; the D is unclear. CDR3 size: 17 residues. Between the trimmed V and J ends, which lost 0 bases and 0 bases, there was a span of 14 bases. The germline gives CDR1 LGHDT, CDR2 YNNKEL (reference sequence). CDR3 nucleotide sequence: TGTGCCAGCAGCCAAGATAAGGTGGCAACTATGAACACTGAAGCTTTCTTT. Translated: CASSQDKVATMNTEAFF.

The CDR3 coding sequence is TGTGCCAGCAGAAAAGGACAGGGGGATTACTACGAGCAGTACTTC. Translation gives CASRKGQGDYYEQYF. V usage is TRBV6-5 and J usage is TRBJ2-7, with TRBD1 identical over 10 bases. Trimming cost V 6 bases and J 3 bases; bases outside gene matches: 8. The length of the CDR3 is 15 residues. Germline V gene sequence: CDR1 MNHEY, CDR2 SVGAGI.

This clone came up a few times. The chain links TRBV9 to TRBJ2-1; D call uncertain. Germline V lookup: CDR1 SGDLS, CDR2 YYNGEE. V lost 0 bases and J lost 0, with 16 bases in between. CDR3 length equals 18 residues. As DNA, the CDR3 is TGTGCCAGCAGCGTAGATCCGCTAGGCGCGAGCTCCTACAATGAGCAGTTCTTC. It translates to CASSVDPLGASSYNEQFF.

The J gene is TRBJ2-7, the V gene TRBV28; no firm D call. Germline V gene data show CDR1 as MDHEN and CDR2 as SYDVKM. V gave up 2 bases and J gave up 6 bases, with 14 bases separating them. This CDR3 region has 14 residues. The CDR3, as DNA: TGTGCCAGCAGTTTAGGATATTACACGGGCGAGCAGTACTTC. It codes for CASSLGYYTGEQYF.

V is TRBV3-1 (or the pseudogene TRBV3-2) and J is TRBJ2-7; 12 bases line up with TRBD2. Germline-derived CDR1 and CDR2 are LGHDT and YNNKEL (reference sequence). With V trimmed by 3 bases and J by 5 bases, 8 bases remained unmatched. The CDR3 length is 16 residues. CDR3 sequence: CASSQVLAGGPHEQYF. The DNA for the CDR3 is TGTGCCAGCAGCCAGGTCCTAGCGGGAGGGCCACACGAGCAGTACTTC.

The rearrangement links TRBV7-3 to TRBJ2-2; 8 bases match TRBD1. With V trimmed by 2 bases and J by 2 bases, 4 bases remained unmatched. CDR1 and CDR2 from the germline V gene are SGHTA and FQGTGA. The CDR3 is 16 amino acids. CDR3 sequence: CASSLGGQGNTGELFF. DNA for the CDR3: TGTGCCAGCAGCTTAGGCGGACAGGGCAACACCGGGGAGCTGTTTTTT.

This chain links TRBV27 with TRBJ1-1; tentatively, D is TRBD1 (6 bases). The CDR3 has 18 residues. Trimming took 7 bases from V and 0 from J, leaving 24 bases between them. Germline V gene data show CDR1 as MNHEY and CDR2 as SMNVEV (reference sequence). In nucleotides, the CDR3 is TGTGCCAGCAACAATCAACCCACAGGGCCCCTAATGAACACTGAAGCTTTCTTT. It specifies CASNNQPTGPLMNTEAFF.

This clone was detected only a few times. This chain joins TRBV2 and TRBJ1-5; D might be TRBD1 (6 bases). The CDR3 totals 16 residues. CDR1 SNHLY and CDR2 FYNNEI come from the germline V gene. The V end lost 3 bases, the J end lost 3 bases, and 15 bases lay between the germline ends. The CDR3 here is CASSEHQGLNNQPQHF. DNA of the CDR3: TGTGCCAGCAGTGAGCACCAGGGGCTAAACAATCAGCCCCAGCATTTT.

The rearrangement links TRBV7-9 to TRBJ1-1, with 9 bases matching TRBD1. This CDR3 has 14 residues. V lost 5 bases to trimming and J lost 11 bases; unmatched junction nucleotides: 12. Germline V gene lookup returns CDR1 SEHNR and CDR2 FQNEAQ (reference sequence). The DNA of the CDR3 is TGTGCCAGCAGCCTAGGTGGACAGGGGATAAAGGCTTTCTTT. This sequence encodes CASSLGGQGIKAFF.

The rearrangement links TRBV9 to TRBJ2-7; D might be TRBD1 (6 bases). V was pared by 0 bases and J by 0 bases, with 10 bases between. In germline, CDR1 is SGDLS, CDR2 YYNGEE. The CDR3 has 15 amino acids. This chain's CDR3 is CASSVGGDTSYEQYF. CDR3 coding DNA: TGTGCCAGCAGCGTAGGTGGGGACACCTCCTACGAGCAGTACTTC.

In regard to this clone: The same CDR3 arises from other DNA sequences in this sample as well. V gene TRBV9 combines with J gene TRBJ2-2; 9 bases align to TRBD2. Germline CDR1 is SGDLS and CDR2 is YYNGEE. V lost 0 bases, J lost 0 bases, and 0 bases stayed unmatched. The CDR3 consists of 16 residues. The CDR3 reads CASSVGLAANTGELFF. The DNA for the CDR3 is TGTGCCAGCAGCGTAGGACTAGCGGCGAACACCGGGGAGCTGTTTTTT. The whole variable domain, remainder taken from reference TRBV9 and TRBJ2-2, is DSGVTQTPKHLITATGQRVTLRCSPRSGDLSVYWYQQSLDQGLQFLIQYYNGEERAKGNILERFSAQQFPDLHSELNLSSLELGDSALYFCASSVGLAANTGELFFGEGSRLTVL.

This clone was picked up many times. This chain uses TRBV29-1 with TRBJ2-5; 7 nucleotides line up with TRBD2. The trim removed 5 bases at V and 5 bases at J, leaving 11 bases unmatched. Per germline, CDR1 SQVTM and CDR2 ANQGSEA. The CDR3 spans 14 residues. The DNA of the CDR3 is TGCAGCGTTTCGACCGGGGGGACCGGGGAGACCCAGTACTTC. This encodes CSVSTGGTGETQYF.

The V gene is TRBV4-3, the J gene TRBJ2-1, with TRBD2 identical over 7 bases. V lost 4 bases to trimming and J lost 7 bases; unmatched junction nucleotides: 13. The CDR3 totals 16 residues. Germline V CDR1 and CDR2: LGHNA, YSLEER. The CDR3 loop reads CASSRRGGGLRNEQFF. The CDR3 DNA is TGCGCCAGCAGCCGTCGCGGCGGGGGTCTTAGGAATGAGCAGTTCTTC.

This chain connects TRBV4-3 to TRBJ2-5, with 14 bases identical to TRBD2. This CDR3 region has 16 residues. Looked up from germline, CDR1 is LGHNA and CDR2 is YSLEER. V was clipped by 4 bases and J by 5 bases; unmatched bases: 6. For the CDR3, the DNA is TGCGCCAGCAGCCGCGGGACTAGCGGGAGACGGGAGACCCAGTACTTC. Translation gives CASSRGTSGRRETQYF.

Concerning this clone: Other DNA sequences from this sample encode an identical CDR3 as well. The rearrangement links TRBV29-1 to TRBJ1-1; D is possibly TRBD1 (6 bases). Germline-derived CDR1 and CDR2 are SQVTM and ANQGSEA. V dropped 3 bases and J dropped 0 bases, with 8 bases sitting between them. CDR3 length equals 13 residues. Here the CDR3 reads CSVDRGLNTEAFF. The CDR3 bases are TGCAGCGTTGACAGGGGTCTGAACACTGAAGCTTTCTTT. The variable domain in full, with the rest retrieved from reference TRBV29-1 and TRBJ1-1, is SAVISQKPSRDICQRGTSLTIQCQVDSQVTMMFWYRQQPGQSLTLIATANQGSEATYESGFVIDKFPISRPNLTFSTLTVSNMSPEDSSIYLCSVDRGLNTEAFFGQGTRLTVV.

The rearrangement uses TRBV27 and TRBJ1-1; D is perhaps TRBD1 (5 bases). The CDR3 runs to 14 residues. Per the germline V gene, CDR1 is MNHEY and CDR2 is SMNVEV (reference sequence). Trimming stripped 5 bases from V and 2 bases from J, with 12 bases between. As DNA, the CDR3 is TGTGCCAGCAGTCCTGGCGGGGCCAACACTGAAGCTTTCTTT. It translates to CASSPGGANTEAFF.

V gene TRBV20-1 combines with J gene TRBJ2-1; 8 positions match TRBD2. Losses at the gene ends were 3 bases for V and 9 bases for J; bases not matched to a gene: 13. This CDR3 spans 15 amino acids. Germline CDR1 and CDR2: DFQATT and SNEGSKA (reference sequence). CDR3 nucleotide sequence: TGCAGTGCTAGTTTACCCGAGCGGGAGTCCGTTGAGCAGTTCTTC. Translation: CSASLPERESVEQFF.

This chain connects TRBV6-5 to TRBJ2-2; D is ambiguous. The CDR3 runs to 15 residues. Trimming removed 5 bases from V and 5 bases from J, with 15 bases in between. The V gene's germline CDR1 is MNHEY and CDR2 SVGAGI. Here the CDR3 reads CASSTYAMRTGELFF. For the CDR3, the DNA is TGTGCCAGCAGTACCTACGCTATGCGGACCGGGGAGCTGTTTTTT.

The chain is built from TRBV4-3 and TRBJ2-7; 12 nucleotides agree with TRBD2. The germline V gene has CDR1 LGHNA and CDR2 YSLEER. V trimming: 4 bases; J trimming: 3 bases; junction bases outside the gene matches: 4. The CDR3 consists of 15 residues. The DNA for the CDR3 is TGCGCCAGCAGCCCCGGGACTAGCGGGCACTACGAGCAGTACTTC. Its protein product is CASSPGTSGHYEQYF.

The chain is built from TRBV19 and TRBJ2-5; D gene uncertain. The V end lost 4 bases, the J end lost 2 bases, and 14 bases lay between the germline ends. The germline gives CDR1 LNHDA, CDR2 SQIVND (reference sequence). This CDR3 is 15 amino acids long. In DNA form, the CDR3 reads TGTGCCAGTAGTACCCCAGGCCCCCTTCAAGAGACCCAGTACTTC. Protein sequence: CASSTPGPLQETQYF.

CDR3 nucleotide sequence: TGTGCCAGCAGCATAGTTTACGCTAGGGATACGCAGTATTTT. Translation: CASSIVYARDTQYF. The chain carries TRBV7-2 and TRBJ2-3, with no clear D. Germline lookup yields CDR1 SGHTA and CDR2 FQGNSA. CDR3 length equals 14 residues. The ends were cut back, 5 bases at V and 6 bases at J, with 15 bases in the middle. The variable domain in full, with the rest retrieved from reference TRBV7-2 and TRBJ2-3, is GAGVSQSPSNKVTEKGKDVELRCDPISGHTALYWYRQSLGQGLEFLIYFQGNSAPDKSGLPSDRFSAERTGGSVSTLTIQRTQQEDSAVYLCASSIVYARDTQYFGPGTRLTVL.

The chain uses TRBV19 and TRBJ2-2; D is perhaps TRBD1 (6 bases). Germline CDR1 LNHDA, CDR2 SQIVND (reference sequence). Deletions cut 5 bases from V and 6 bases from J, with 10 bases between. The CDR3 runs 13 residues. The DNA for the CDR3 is TGTGCCAGTAGTCAGGGGAAGTCCGGGGAGCTGTTTTTT. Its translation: CASSQGKSGELFF.

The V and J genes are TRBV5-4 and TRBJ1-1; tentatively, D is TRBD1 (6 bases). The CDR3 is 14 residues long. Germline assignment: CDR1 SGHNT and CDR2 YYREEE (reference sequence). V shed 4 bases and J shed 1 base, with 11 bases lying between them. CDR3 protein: CASSPRGTNTEAFF. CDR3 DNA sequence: TGTGCCAGCAGCCCGAGGGGGACGAACACTGAAGCTTTCTTT.